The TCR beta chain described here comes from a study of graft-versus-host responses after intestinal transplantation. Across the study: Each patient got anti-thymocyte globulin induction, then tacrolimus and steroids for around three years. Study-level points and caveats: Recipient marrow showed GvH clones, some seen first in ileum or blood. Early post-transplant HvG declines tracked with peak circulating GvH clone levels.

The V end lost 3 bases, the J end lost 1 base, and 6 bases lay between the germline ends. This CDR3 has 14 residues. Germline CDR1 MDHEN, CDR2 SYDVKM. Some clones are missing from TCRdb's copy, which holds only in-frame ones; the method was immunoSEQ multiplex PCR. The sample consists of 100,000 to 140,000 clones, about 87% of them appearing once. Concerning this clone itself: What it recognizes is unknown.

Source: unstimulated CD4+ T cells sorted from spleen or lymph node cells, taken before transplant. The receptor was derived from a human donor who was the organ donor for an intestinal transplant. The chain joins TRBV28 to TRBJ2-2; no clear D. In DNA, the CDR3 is TGTGCCAGCAGTTTCCCAGGGAACACCGGGGAGCTGTTTTTT. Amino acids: CASSFPGNTGELFF.